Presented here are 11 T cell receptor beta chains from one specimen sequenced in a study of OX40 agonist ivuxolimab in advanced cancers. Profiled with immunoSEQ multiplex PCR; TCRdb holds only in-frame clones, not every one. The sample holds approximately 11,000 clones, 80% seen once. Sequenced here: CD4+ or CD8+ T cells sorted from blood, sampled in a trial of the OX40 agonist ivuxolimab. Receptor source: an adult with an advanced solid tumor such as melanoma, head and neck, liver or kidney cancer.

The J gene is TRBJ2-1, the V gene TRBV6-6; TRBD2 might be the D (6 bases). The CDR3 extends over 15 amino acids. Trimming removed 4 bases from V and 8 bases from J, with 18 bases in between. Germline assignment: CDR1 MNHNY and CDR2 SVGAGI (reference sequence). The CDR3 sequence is CASSSGTRSLDEQFF. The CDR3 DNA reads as TGTGCCAGCAGTTCCGGGACTCGTTCGCTGGATGAGCAGTTCTTC.

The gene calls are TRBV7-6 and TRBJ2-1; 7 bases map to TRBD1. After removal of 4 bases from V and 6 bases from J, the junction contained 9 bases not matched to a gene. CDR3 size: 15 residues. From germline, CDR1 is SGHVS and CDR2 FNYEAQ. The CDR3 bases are TGTGCCAGCAGCTCCATGACAGGGTCCCCCAATGAGCAGTTCTTC. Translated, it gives CASSSMTGSPNEQFF. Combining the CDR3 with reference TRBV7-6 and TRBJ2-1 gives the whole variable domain GAGVSQSPRYKVTKRGQDVALRCDPISGHVSLYWYRQALGQGPEFLTYFNYEAQQDKSGLPNDRFSAERPEGSISTLTIQRTEQRDSAMYRCASSSMTGSPNEQFFGPGTRLTVL.

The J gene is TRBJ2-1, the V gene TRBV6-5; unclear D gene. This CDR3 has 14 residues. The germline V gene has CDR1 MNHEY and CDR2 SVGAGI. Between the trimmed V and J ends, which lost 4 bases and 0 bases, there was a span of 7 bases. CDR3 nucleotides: TGTGCCAGCAGTTCTTTTAGCTCCTACAATGAGCAGTTCTTC. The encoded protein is CASSSFSSYNEQFF.

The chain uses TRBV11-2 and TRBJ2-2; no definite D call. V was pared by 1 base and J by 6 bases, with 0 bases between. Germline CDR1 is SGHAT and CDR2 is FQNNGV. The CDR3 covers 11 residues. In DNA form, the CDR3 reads TGTGCCAGCAGCTTAGCCGGGGAGCTGTTTTTT. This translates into CASSLAGELFF. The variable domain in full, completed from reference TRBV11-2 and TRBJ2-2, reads EAGVAQSPRYKIIEKRQSVAFWCNPISGHATLYWYQQILGQGPKLLIQFQNNGVVDDSQLPKDRFSAERLKGVDSTLKIQPAKLEDSAVYLCASSLAGELFFGEGSRLTVL.

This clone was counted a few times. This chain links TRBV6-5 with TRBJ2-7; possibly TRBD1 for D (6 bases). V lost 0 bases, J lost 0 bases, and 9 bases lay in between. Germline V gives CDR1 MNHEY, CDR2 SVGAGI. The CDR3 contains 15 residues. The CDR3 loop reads CASSYSLDSSYEQYF. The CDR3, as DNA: TGTGCCAGCAGTTACTCCTTGGACAGCTCCTACGAGCAGTACTTC.

The CDR3 loop is CASSGWRDNEQFF. As DNA, the CDR3 is TGTGCCAGCAGTGGATGGAGGGACAATGAGCAGTTCTTC. The J gene is TRBJ2-1, the V gene TRBV2; perhaps TRBD2 as D (6 bases). This CDR3 region has 13 residues. The V end was cut by 4 bases, the J end by 5 bases, with 9 bases between. CDR1 SNHLY and CDR2 FYNNEI come from the germline V gene.

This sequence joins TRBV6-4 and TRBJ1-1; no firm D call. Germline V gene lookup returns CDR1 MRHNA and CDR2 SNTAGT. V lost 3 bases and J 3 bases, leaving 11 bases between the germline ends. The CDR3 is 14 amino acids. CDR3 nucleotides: TGTGCCAGCAGTGAACGGGAGGAGTACACTGAAGCTTTCTTT. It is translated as CASSEREEYTEAFF.

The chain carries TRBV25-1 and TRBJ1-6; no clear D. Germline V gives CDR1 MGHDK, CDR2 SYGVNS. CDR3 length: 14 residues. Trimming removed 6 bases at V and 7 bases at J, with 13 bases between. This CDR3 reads CASRDDRYNSPLHF. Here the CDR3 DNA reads TGTGCCAGCAGGGATGACCGTTACAATTCACCCCTCCACTTT.

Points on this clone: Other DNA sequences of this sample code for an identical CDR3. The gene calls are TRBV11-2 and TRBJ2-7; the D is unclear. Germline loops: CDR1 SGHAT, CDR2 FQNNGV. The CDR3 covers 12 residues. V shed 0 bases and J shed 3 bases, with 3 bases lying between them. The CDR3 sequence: CASSLDSYEQYF. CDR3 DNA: TGTGCCAGCAGCTTAGACAGCTACGAGCAGTACTTC.

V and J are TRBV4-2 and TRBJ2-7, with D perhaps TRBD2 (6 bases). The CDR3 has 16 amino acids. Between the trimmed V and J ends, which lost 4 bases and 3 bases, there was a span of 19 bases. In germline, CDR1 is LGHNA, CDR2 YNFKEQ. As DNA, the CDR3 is TGTGCCAGCAGCCTAACCTCCGGCGGGGCGAACTACGAGCAGTACTTC. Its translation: CASSLTSGGANYEQYF.

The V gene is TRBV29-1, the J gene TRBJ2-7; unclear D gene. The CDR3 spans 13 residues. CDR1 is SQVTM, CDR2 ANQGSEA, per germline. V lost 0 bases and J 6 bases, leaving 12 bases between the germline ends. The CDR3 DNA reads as TGCAGCGTTGAAGATTCCATGGGATTCGAGCAGTACTTC. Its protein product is CSVEDSMGFEQYF.